The clone carrying this T cell receptor beta chain showed up just a few times. Trimming cost V 6 bases and J 1 base, with 12 bases left between them. Germline V CDR1 and CDR2: LNHDA, SQIVND (reference sequence). The CDR3 runs to 15 residues. These data are taken from a study of blood T cell dynamics during melanoma immunotherapy. Study in general: Patients with metastatic melanoma got pembrolizumab or nivolumab-ipilimumab as first-line care.

Repertoires were generated with immunoSEQ multiplex PCR, while TCRdb's copy carries only in-frame clones and drops some. The sample lists 15,000 or so clones; about 83% were seen once. Indicated time point: week 3, after first cycle of checkpoint inhibitor. Sampling occurred pretreatment (T0) and at week 3 (W3), after cycle one of checkpoint blockade. The starting material was blood, obtained from a patient treated with checkpoint blockade. The chain couples TRBV19 to TRBJ2-2, with D possibly matching TRBD2 (6 bases). This receptor was taken from a human donor with melanoma. This CDR3 is CASRIRERNTGELFF. CDR3 nucleotides: TGTGCCAGTAGGATCCGGGAGAGGAACACCGGGGAGCTGTTTTTT.